This T cell receptor beta chain was recovered during a study of shared clonotypes between healthy human individuals. Using approximately 190 ng DNA, 30,000 or so T cell genomes, the sorted-subset replicate PCRs were run. TCRdb's table, derived via immunoSEQ multiplex PCR, lists solely in-frame clones and lacks some. The sample consists of 900,000 to 1,200,000 clones, 70% to 80% of them appearing once. Germline loops: CDR1 GTSNPN, CDR2 SVGIG (reference sequence). J gave up 1 base and V 3 bases, and 6 bases lay outside the gene matches. The CDR3 runs 16 residues. The sequenced sample consisted of memory CD4+ T cells from PBMCs. The subset is: CD45RA-negative fraction. The chain has TRBV30 and TRBJ2-6; the match to TRBD1 covers 7 bases. This TCR was sampled from a man aged 18 to 29 in good health. Some clones in this sample may be carry-over from other donors' samples. The CDR3 spells CAWRDRFQSGANVLTF. The CDR3 region has the DNA TGTGCCTGGAGGGACAGGTTCCAATCTGGGGCCAACGTCCTGACTTTC.